This TCR beta chain was identified during a study of blood T cell repertoires in COVID-19. About the research overall: Collection of acute and convalescent COVID-19 samples took place in the United States, Italy and Spain.

Germline CDR1 reads SNHLY; CDR2 reads FYNNEI. Trimming cost V 8 bases and J 9 bases, with 14 bases left between them. The CDR3 is made up of 11 amino acids. Generated by immunoSEQ multiplex PCR, the TCRdb table keeps only in-frame clones and is missing some. The profile shows a few hundred thousand clones, roughly 91% of them singletons. Seattle's cohort entered during active infection and was followed longitudinally. This clonotype originated in a woman in her 30s with COVID-19, enrolled during active disease. The V and J genes are TRBV2 and TRBJ2-7, with TRBD1 as a possible D gene (8 bases). Sequenced material: peripheral blood. The CDR3 loop is CASEQGGLQYV. The CDR3 bases are TGTGCCAGCGAACAGGGGGGGTTGCAGTACGTC.